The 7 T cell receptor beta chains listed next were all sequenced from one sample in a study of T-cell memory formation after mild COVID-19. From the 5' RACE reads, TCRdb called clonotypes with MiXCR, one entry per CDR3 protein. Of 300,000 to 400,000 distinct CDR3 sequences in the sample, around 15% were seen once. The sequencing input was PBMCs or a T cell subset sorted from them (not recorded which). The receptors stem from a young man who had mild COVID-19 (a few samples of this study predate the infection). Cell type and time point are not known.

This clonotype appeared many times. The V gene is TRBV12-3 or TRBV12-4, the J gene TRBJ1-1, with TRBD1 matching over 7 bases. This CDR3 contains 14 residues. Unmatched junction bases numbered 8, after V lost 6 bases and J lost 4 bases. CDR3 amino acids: CASSPQGVGTEAFF. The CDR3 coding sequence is TGTGCCAGCAGCCCCCAGGGGGTTGGCACTGAAGCTTTCTTT.

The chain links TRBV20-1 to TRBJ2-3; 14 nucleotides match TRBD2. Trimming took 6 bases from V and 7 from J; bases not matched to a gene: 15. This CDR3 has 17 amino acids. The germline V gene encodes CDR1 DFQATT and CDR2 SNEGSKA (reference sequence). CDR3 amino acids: CSATGLAGGPLGNTQYF. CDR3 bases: TGCAGTGCCACAGGACTAGCGGGGGGCCCCCTTGGGAATACGCAGTATTTT.

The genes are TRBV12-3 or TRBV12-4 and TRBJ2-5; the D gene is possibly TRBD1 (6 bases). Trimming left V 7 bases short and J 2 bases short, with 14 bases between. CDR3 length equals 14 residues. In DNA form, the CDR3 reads TGTGCCAGCAATCCGGCAGGGGCTCAAGAGACCCAGTACTTC. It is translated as CASNPAGAQETQYF.

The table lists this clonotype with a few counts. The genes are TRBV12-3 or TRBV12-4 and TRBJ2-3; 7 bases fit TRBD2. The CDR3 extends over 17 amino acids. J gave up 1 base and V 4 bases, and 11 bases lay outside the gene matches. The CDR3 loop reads CASSWASRAGGTDTQYF. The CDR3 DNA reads TGTGCCAGCAGTTGGGCTAGCCGGGCGGGGGGCACAGATACGCAGTATTTT.

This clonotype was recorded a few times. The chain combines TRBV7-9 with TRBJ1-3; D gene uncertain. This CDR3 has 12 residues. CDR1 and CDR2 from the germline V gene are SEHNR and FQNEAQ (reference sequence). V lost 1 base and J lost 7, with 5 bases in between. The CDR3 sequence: CASSLGENTIYF. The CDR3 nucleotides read TGTGCCAGCAGCTTAGGGGAGAACACCATATATTTT.

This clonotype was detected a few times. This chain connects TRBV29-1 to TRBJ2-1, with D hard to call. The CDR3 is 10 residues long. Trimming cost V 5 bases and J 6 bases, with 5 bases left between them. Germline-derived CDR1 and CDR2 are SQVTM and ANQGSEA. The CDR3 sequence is CSVYGNEQFF. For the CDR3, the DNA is TGCAGCGTTTACGGCAATGAGCAGTTCTTC.

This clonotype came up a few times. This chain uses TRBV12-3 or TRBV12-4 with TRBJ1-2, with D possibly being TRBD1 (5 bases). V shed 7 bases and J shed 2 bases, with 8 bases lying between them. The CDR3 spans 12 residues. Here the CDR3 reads CASTRDNYGYTF. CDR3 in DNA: TGTGCCAGCACCCGGGACAACTATGGCTACACCTTC.